The 25 T cell receptor beta chains below all came from one sample that was sequenced in a study of cytomegalovirus exposure and HLA in healthy donors. PCR amplification relied on 60 Vbeta primers (plus 13 Jbeta primers). Assay: immunoSEQ multiplex PCR; the TCRdb copy retains only in-frame clones and omits some. Of 150,000 to 200,000 clones listed, less than 90% are singletons. The sequenced sample was PBMCs. The receptors here all came from a girl under three years old in good health and CMV-seronegative.

The gene calls are TRBV6-1 and TRBJ1-2; 8 bases map to TRBD1. The CDR3 loop spans 13 amino acids. The V segment lost 4 bases and the J segment 4 bases; nucleotides outside the gene matches: 2. Germline V CDR1 and CDR2: MNHNS, SASEGT. The CDR3 region is CASSGDRFYGYTF. The CDR3 DNA sequence: TGTGCCAGCAGTGGGGACAGGTTCTATGGCTACACCTTC.

The V call is TRBV2, the J call TRBJ2-3; 7 nucleotides align to TRBD2. CDR1 is SNHLY and CDR2 is FYNNEI in the germline V gene. The CDR3 spans 15 residues. V dropped 2 bases and J dropped 2; count of bases not matched to a gene: 4. The CDR3, as DNA: TGTGCCAGCAGTGAACGGGACTATGACACAGATACGCAGTATTTT. Translated: CASSERDYDTDTQYF.

The chain recombines TRBV5-1 with TRBJ1-1, with D uncertain. The length of the CDR3 is 13 residues. The germline V gene encodes CDR1 SGHRS and CDR2 YFSETQ. Trimming pared 3 bases from V and 4 bases from J, leaving 10 bases between. The CDR3 coding sequence is TGCGCCAGCAGCTCCCAGGTCCGCACTGAAGCTTTCTTT. Amino acid sequence: CASSSQVRTEAFF.

The V and J genes are TRBV7-9 and TRBJ1-6; D is uncertain. V lost 4 bases, J lost 6 bases, and 10 bases lay in between. This CDR3 comprises 14 residues. The germline V gene has CDR1 SEHNR and CDR2 FQNEAQ (reference sequence). CDR3 amino acids: CASSSRQLNSPLHF. In DNA, the CDR3 is TGTGCCAGCAGCTCCAGGCAACTTAATTCACCCCTCCACTTT. The full variable domain, in which reference TRBV7-9 and TRBJ1-6 provide the parts outside the CDR3, is DTGVSQNPRHKITKRGQNVTFRCDPISEHNRLYWYRQTLGQGPEFLTYFQNEAQLEKSRLLSDRFSAERPKGSFSTLEIQRTEQGDSAMYLCASSSRQLNSPLHFGNGTRLTVT.

The V and J genes are TRBV5-4 and TRBJ2-5; 7 nucleotides align to TRBD2. TRBJ2-7 matches the DNA end more closely, so the J call is doubtful. Per germline, CDR1 SGHNT and CDR2 YYREEE (reference sequence). CDR3 length equals 13 residues. The CDR3 sequence: CASSSLADYEQYF. CDR3 sequence (DNA): TGTGCCAGCAGCTCTCTAGCGGATTACGAGCAGTACTTC.

V and J are TRBV28 and TRBJ2-7, with TRBD2 matching 12 bases. This CDR3 spans 15 amino acids. V was clipped by 5 bases and J by 7 bases; unmatched bases: 9. CDR1 is MDHEN and CDR2 is SYDVKM in the germline V gene. The DNA for the CDR3 is TGTGCCAGCAGTGCGACTAGCGGGGGAAGAGAAGAGCAGTACTTC. This sequence encodes CASSATSGGREEQYF.

V is TRBV18 and J is TRBJ1-1, with 9 bases aligning to TRBD1. Germline V CDR1 and CDR2: KGHSH, LQKENI. The trim removed 3 bases at V and 6 bases at J, leaving 5 bases unmatched. The CDR3 contains 14 residues. CDR3: CASSPGTGSPEAFF. CDR3 bases: TGTGCCAGCTCACCTGGGACAGGGTCCCCTGAAGCTTTCTTT.

In this sample, this clone turned up a few times. This chain links TRBV6-5 with TRBJ2-6; D unresolved. The CDR3 contains 14 residues. Germline V lookup: CDR1 MNHEY, CDR2 SVGAGI. V lost 6 bases, J lost 1 base, and 7 bases lay in between. The CDR3 sequence is CASSRLSGANVLTF. The CDR3 bases are TGTGCCAGCAGCCGACTTTCTGGGGCCAACGTCCTGACTTTC.

The V call is TRBV5-1, the J call TRBJ1-2; D not certain. There are 13 residues in the CDR3. Trimming removed 0 bases at V and 6 bases at J, with 9 bases between. Germline V gene lookup returns CDR1 SGHRS and CDR2 YFSETQ. The CDR3 loop is CASSLGFGDGYTF. CDR3 coding DNA: TGCGCCAGCAGCTTGGGTTTCGGTGATGGCTACACCTTC.

V usage is TRBV19 and J usage is TRBJ2-5, with TRBD2 as a possible D gene (6 bases). CDR3 length equals 13 residues. Germline V CDR1 and CDR2: LNHDA, SQIVND (reference sequence). V lost 6 bases to trimming and J lost 4 bases, with 12 bases between them. This CDR3 reads CASSPGVRETQYF. The DNA of the CDR3 is TGTGCCAGTAGCCCGGGAGTGCGAGAGACCCAGTACTTC.

The gene calls are TRBV5-1 and TRBJ2-1, with TRBD2 identical over 7 bases. V lost 7 bases to trimming and J lost 7 bases; unmatched junction nucleotides: 2. Germline-derived CDR1 and CDR2 are SGHRS and YFSETQ. CDR3 size: 11 residues. In nucleotides, the CDR3 is TGCGCCAGCGGGAGGGCGAATGAGCAGTTCTTC. Amino acids: CASGRANEQFF.

The genes are TRBV27 and TRBJ1-1, with 7 bases matching TRBD1. Trimming cost V 1 base and J 8 bases; bases outside gene matches: 7. The CDR3 contains 14 residues. CDR1 MNHEY and CDR2 SMNVEV come from the germline V gene (reference sequence). Here the CDR3 reads CASSLLVGTAEAFF. CDR3 nucleotides: TGTGCCAGCAGTTTATTGGTCGGGACAGCCGAAGCTTTCTTT.

The chain has TRBV19 and TRBJ2-1; the match to TRBD2 covers 8 bases. Germline CDR1 is LNHDA and CDR2 is SQIVND (reference sequence). The V segment lost 3 bases and the J segment 6 bases; nucleotides outside the gene matches: 4. This CDR3 spans 14 amino acids. The CDR3: CASSISSGSNEQFF. The DNA of the CDR3 is TGTGCCAGTAGTATTTCCAGCGGGAGCAATGAGCAGTTCTTC. Full variable domain (missing parts from reference TRBV19 and TRBJ2-1): DGGITQSPKYLFRKEGQNVTLSCEQNLNHDAMYWYRQDPGQGLRLIYYSQIVNDFQKGDIAEGYSVSREKKESFPLTVTSAQKNPTAFYLCASSISSGSNEQFFGPGTRLTVL.

The chain carries TRBV13 and TRBJ2-5; TRBD1 matches 7 bases. CDR3 length: 17 residues. With 5 bases clipped from V and 5 bases from J, the junction kept 17 bases outside the gene matches. Germline CDR1 is PRHDT and CDR2 is FYEKMQ (reference sequence). As DNA, the CDR3 is TGTGCCAGCAGCAACGCCGCTCACAGGGGAGCTACGGAGACCCAGTACTTC. Translating gives CASSNAAHRGATETQYF. Complete variable domain (other parts from reference TRBV13 and TRBJ2-5): AAGVIQSPRHLIKEKRETATLKCYPIPRHDTVYWYQQGPGQDPQFLISFYEKMQSDKGSIPDRFSAQQFSDYHSELNMSSLELGDSALYFCASSNAAHRGATETQYFGPGTRLLVL.

This clone appeared once. The genes are TRBV19 and TRBJ2-2, with TRBD2 identical over 7 bases. The CDR3 loop spans 14 amino acids. The V and J ends lost 7 bases and 7 bases, in that order; junction bases with no gene match: 9. CDR1 and CDR2 (germline): LNHDA, SQIVND (reference sequence). The CDR3 sequence is CASIPGGVGGELFF. CDR3 nucleotides: TGTGCCAGTATTCCTGGGGGGGTCGGCGGGGAGCTGTTTTTT.

This sequence joins TRBV7-9 and TRBJ2-1, with TRBD2 matching over 14 bases. There are 17 residues in the CDR3. The germline V gene has CDR1 SEHNR and CDR2 FQNEAQ (reference sequence). The V segment lost 0 bases and the J segment 7 bases; nucleotides outside the gene matches: 5. The CDR3 bases are TGTGCCAGCAGCTTAGCGCGGGGACTAGCGGGGGAAAATGAGCAGTTCTTC. Amino acid sequence: CASSLARGLAGENEQFF. The variable domain in full, completed from reference TRBV7-9 and TRBJ2-1, reads DTGVSQNPRHKITKRGQNVTFRCDPISEHNRLYWYRQTLGQGPEFLTYFQNEAQLEKSRLLSDRFSAERPKGSFSTLEIQRTEQGDSAMYLCASSLARGLAGENEQFFGPGTRLTVL.

This rearrangement joins TRBV2 to TRBJ1-6; D perhaps matches TRBD1 (5 bases). V lost 2 bases to trimming and J lost 19 bases, with 24 bases between them. CDR3 size: 15 residues. CDR1 is SNHLY and CDR2 is FYNNEI in the germline V gene. The CDR3 is CASSEQEGTALGGHF. In DNA form, the CDR3 reads TGTGCCAGCAGTGAACAGGAGGGGACCGCCCTGGGTGGTCACTTT.

This chain joins TRBV9 and TRBJ2-3; 7 nucleotides match TRBD2. This CDR3 has 15 amino acids. The V gene's germline CDR1 is SGDLS and CDR2 YYNGEE. V shed 4 bases, J shed 4 bases, and the junction held 9 bases outside the gene matches. CDR3 in DNA: TGTGCCAGCAGCCCCCGGAGAGGACTAGCAGATACGCAGTATTTT. Translating gives CASSPRRGLADTQYF.

The chain links TRBV6-5 to TRBJ2-4; 8 bases align to TRBD1. J gave up 9 bases and V 6 bases, and 1 base lay outside the gene matches. Germline V CDR1 and CDR2: MNHEY, SVGAGI. The CDR3 loop spans 11 amino acids. CDR3 coding DNA: TGTGCCAGCAGACAGGGGGTCATTCAGTACTTC. It encodes CASRQGVIQYF.

This chain uses TRBV7-9 with TRBJ1-2; 12 nucleotides align to TRBD1. The CDR3 has 16 residues. Germline V gene sequence: CDR1 SEHNR, CDR2 FQNEAQ (reference sequence). The ends lost 6 bases at V and 2 bases at J; junction bases unmatched: 7. In DNA form, the CDR3 reads TGTGCCAGCAGGGGGACAGGGGGCGCGATAAACTATGGCTACACCTTC. It is translated as CASRGTGGAINYGYTF.

This chain links TRBV9 with TRBJ2-3, with 8 bases aligning to TRBD2. Per the germline V gene, CDR1 is SGDLS and CDR2 is YYNGEE. The CDR3 is made up of 15 amino acids. The V gene end was trimmed by 3 bases and the J gene end by 4 bases; junction bases not matched to a gene: 7. The CDR3 loop reads CASSGSGVGADTQYF. CDR3 nucleotides: TGTGCCAGCAGCGGTAGCGGGGTCGGGGCAGATACGCAGTATTTT.

The chain's CDR3 is CASSLTVNQETQYF. As DNA, the CDR3 is TGTGCCAGCAGCTTAACGGTTAACCAAGAGACCCAGTACTTC. The genes are TRBV5-6 and TRBJ2-5, with D hard to call. The germline V gene has CDR1 SGHDT and CDR2 YYEEEE. The CDR3 contains 14 residues. The ends were cut back, 2 bases at V and 0 bases at J, with 8 bases in the middle.

The rearrangement joins TRBV30 to TRBJ1-1; D uncertain. Trimming left V 0 bases short and J 7 bases short, with 15 bases between. The CDR3 runs to 14 residues. Germline V gene lookup returns CDR1 GTSNPN and CDR2 SVGIG (reference sequence). CDR3 in amino acids: CAWSVWSLDFEAFF. The CDR3 DNA is TGTGCCTGGAGTGTATGGAGCTTAGACTTTGAAGCTTTCTTT.

The chain recombines TRBV25-1 with TRBJ1-5; tentative D call: TRBD1 (6 bases). Trimming removed 2 bases from V and 7 bases from J, with 12 bases in between. CDR1 and CDR2 (germline): MGHDK, SYGVNS. The CDR3 runs 14 residues. CDR3 sequence reads: CASSENGGGQPQHF. The CDR3, as DNA: TGTGCCAGCAGTGAAAACGGGGGGGGCCAGCCCCAGCATTTT.

The chain has TRBV4-2 and TRBJ2-2, with TRBD1 matching 8 bases. The CDR3 loop spans 17 amino acids. Germline V CDR1 and CDR2: LGHNA, YNFKEQ. Trimming at V came to 3 bases and at J to 1 base, leaving 7 bases not matched to a gene. Here the CDR3 reads CASSQVLGTGNTGELFF. CDR3 coding DNA: TGTGCCAGCAGCCAGGTGTTGGGGACAGGGAACACCGGGGAGCTGTTTTTT.